This T cell receptor beta chain appears in the sequencing data of a study of PD-1 blockade in classical Hodgkin lymphoma. Overall study results and limits: Complete responders started with a diversity level that resembled newly diagnosed patients at baseline. It was CD4+ TCR diversity, not CD8+, that rose significantly by C4D1.

Notes on this clone: Its matching antigen is unknown.

There are 14 residues in the CDR3. In germline, CDR1 is GTSNPN, CDR2 SVGIG (reference sequence). The germline V and J ends were trimmed by 4 bases and 0 bases, with 10 bases remaining between them. Clones were read by immunoSEQ multiplex PCR, and TCRdb kept only the in-frame ones, dropping some. The profile shows some 93,000 clones, roughly 92% of them singletons. Every patient relapsed after autologous stem cell transplantation, and brentuximab vedotin exposure varied. Best response was recorded as complete response, partial response or progressive disease. V is TRBV30 and J is TRBJ1-3, with D possibly being TRBD1 (5 bases). The sequence derives from a human donor with classical Hodgkin lymphoma. The material was peripheral blood mononuclear cells (PBMCs), obtained at baseline. The CDR3 protein is CAWTGGTSGNTIYF. CDR3 nucleotides: TGTGCCTGGACGGGGGGGACCTCTGGAAACACCATATATTTT.